A single sample is the source of the 32 T cell receptor beta chains below, sequenced in a study of circulating CD8 cells and anti-PD-1 response in melanoma. The QIAseq Immune Repertoire TCR panel built the libraries from approximately 15 ng of total RNA. TCRdb reanalysed the reads using MiXCR and keeps one entry per CDR3 protein. The profile covers approximately 1,200 distinct CDR3 sequences, with 9.8% appearing a single time and roughly 57% taken by the ten largest. Sorting of live CD3+CD8+TCRalphabeta+ cells by PD-1 and/or TIGIT gave four subsets. Material: CD8+ T cells from PBMCs, obtained at baseline or after one month of anti-PD-1 therapy (not recorded which). Receptors originate from a human donor with melanoma.

This clonotype rates as medium-sized. V usage is TRBV29-1 and J usage is TRBJ2-7; D ambiguous. The CDR3 sequence is 10 residues long. V lost 4 bases to trimming and J lost 4 bases, with 5 bases between them. In germline, CDR1 is SQVTM, CDR2 ANQGSEA. In nucleotides, the CDR3 is TGCAGCGTTGTAACTTACGAGCAGTACTTC. Translated, it gives CSVVTYEQYF.

On this clonotype: A read error may explain this, as a much larger clone is one base away. The DNA for the CDR3 is TGTGCCAGTAGGTTCGGACAGGGGTACGAGCAGTACTTC. Its translation: CASRFGQGYEQYF. The V call is TRBV19, the J call TRBJ2-7, with 9 positions matching TRBD1. Per the germline V gene, CDR1 is LNHDA and CDR2 is SQIVND (reference sequence). V lost 6 bases to trimming and J lost 4 bases; unmatched junction nucleotides: 4. CDR3 length equals 13 residues.

This clonotype appeared a single time. V is TRBV7-3 and J is TRBJ2-4; 11 bases fit TRBD2. This CDR3 contains 14 residues. CDR1 and CDR2 (germline): SGHTA, FQGTGA. V was pared by 6 bases and J by 8 bases, with 6 bases of the junction left unmatched. DNA for the CDR3: TGTGCCAGCAGTTTCGCTAGCGGGGGGTACATTCAGTACTTC. It yields the protein CASSFASGGYIQYF.

This clonotype is deemed medium-sized. The CDR3 coding sequence is TGTGCCAGTAGTATTGGGGTGGTAGCTAGCACAGATACGCAGTATTTT. Translated, it gives CASSIGVVASTDTQYF. The J gene is TRBJ2-3, the V gene TRBV19; no reliable D call. The CDR3 totals 16 residues. Trimming took off 3 bases at V and 0 bases at J, with 13 bases between the two ends. CDR1 is LNHDA and CDR2 is SQIVND in the germline V gene (reference sequence).

By sample fraction, this clonotype is medium-sized. This chain connects TRBV6-2 or TRBV6-3 to TRBJ1-1; D not certain. Deletions cut 0 bases from V and 5 bases from J, with 7 bases between. The germline gives CDR1 MNHEY, CDR2 SVGEGT. The CDR3 is made up of 13 amino acids. The chain's CDR3 is CASSYSIWTEAFF. DNA of the CDR3: TGTGCCAGCAGTTACTCGATCTGGACTGAAGCTTTCTTT.

This clonotype was seen a few times. V is TRBV12-3 or TRBV12-4 and J is TRBJ1-1; unclear D gene. The CDR3 is 14 amino acids. V lost 3 bases to trimming and J lost 2 bases, with 10 bases between them. The CDR3: CASSLSPGNTEAFF. The CDR3 DNA is TGTGCCAGCAGTTTGTCTCCGGGCAACACTGAAGCTTTCTTT.

The chain combines TRBV20-1 with TRBJ2-1; the match to TRBD2 covers 8 bases. The CDR3 sequence is 13 residues long. V lost 1 base to trimming and J lost 6 bases; unmatched junction nucleotides: 2. The germline V gene has CDR1 DFQATT and CDR2 SNEGSKA (reference sequence). CDR3: CSARVAGSNEQFF. In nucleotides, the CDR3 is TGCAGTGCTAGAGTAGCGGGGTCCAATGAGCAGTTCTTC.

This clonotype is categorized as medium-sized. The gene calls are TRBV19 and TRBJ2-7; perhaps TRBD1 as D (6 bases). The CDR3 spans 12 residues. Germline-derived CDR1 and CDR2 are LNHDA and SQIVND (reference sequence). The V end lost 5 bases, the J end lost 5 bases, and 10 bases lay between the germline ends. The CDR3 region has the DNA TGTGCCAGTAGTCAGGGGTTTCACGAGCAGTACTTC. This translates into CASSQGFHEQYF.

In this sample, this clonotype is hyperexpanded. The chain links TRBV5-5 to TRBJ1-2; no clear D. This CDR3 contains 16 residues. CDR1 SGHKS and CDR2 YYEKEE come from the germline V gene (reference sequence). Trimming stripped 0 bases from V and 4 bases from J, with 16 bases between. CDR3: CASSLEVGSETYGYTF. In nucleotides, the CDR3 is TGTGCCAGCAGCTTGGAAGTTGGCAGCGAGACCTATGGCTACACCTTC. Looking up the rest from reference TRBV5-5 and TRBJ1-2 gives the full variable domain: DAGVTQSPTHLIKTRGQQVTLRCSPISGHKSVSWYQQVLGQGPQFIFQYYEKEERGRGNFPDRFSARQFPNYSSELNVNALLLGDSALYLCASSLEVGSETYGYTFGSGTRLTVV.

The sample holds a few counts of this clonotype. This sequence joins TRBV2 and TRBJ1-2; no definite D call. Trimming pared 0 bases from V and 7 bases from J, leaving 12 bases between. This CDR3 is 14 amino acids long. CDR1 is SNHLY, CDR2 FYNNEI, per germline. CDR3 sequence: CASSEAPRLIGYTF. In DNA form, the CDR3 reads TGTGCCAGCAGTGAAGCCCCCAGGCTAATTGGCTACACCTTC.

This clonotype is categorized as medium-sized (0.01 to 0.1%). The chain recombines TRBV19 with TRBJ2-7; D call uncertain. Germline V gene data show CDR1 as LNHDA and CDR2 as SQIVND (reference sequence). The germline V and J ends were trimmed by 5 bases and 0 bases, with 14 bases remaining between them. The CDR3 has 15 amino acids. CDR3 in DNA: TGTGCCAGTAGTCCTCACAGCTCTTTCTCCTACGAGCAGTACTTC. It encodes CASSPHSSFSYEQYF.

This chain joins TRBV29-1 and TRBJ2-1; D is perhaps TRBD1 or TRBD2 (5 bases each). Germline V gene lookup returns CDR1 SQVTM and CDR2 ANQGSEA. The length of the CDR3 is 11 residues. V was cut by 7 bases and J by 9 bases, with 13 bases left in between. This CDR3 is CSEVTGTEQFF. CDR3 nucleotides: TGCAGCGAGGTAACCGGGACTGAGCAGTTCTTC.

Relative to its sample, this clonotype is medium-sized. V is TRBV19 and J is TRBJ2-2; D ambiguous. V dropped 5 bases and J dropped 1 base, with 8 bases sitting between them. This CDR3 has 14 residues. Germline CDR1 LNHDA, CDR2 SQIVND (reference sequence). The CDR3 is CASSLHRNTGELFF. The CDR3 DNA reads as TGTGCCAGTAGTCTGCACAGGAACACCGGGGAGCTGTTTTTT.

Relative to its sample, this clonotype is medium-sized. This chain joins TRBV5-4 and TRBJ2-7, with 8 bases lining up with TRBD1. The J segment lost 2 bases and the V segment lost 4 bases, leaving 8 bases of the junction unmatched. The germline gives CDR1 SGHNT, CDR2 YYREEE (reference sequence). The CDR3 extends over 15 amino acids. The CDR3 here is CASSPVDRAPYEQYF. Here the CDR3 DNA reads TGTGCCAGCAGCCCGGTGGACAGGGCTCCCTACGAGCAGTACTTC.

This clonotype is judged large. The chain couples TRBV5-4 to TRBJ2-7, with 8 bases fitting TRBD2. V was pared by 4 bases and J by 4 bases, with 16 bases of the junction left unmatched. CDR3 length: 17 residues. Germline CDR1 reads SGHNT; CDR2 reads YYREEE (reference sequence). This CDR3 is CASSPAGYSGDQYEQYF. The CDR3 bases are TGTGCCAGCAGCCCGGCGGGCTATAGCGGGGACCAATACGAGCAGTACTTC.

There are a few counts of this clonotype. The chain has TRBV2 and TRBJ2-3, with a tentative D call TRBD1 (5 bases). V was pared by 6 bases and J by 0 bases, with 19 bases between. This CDR3 region has 17 residues. Germline assignment: CDR1 SNHLY and CDR2 FYNNEI. This chain's CDR3 is CASSAWAQGVSTDTQYF. The CDR3 nucleotides read TGTGCCAGCAGCGCATGGGCGCAGGGCGTAAGCACAGATACGCAGTATTTT.

This clonotype was counted between two and nine times. This may be a read error: a much more frequent sequence differs by one nucleotide. V gene TRBV19 combines with J gene TRBJ2-5; D might be TRBD2 (6 bases). The V end lost 5 bases, the J end lost 5 bases, and 12 bases lay between the germline ends. Germline assignment: CDR1 LNHDA and CDR2 SQIVND (reference sequence). There are 13 residues in the CDR3. DNA of the CDR3: TGTGCCAGTAGTGGAGGGGTTCGGGAGACCCAGTACTTC. Amino acids: CASSGGVRETQYF.

In its sample, this clonotype is medium-sized. Sequence at one end of the junction differs from germline and may be a read error. The gene calls are TRBV29-1 and TRBJ2-1; no firm D call. Germline-derived CDR1 and CDR2 are SQVTM and ANQGSEA. This CDR3 is 13 amino acids long. The CDR3 loop reads CSVEGDGYNEQFF. CDR3 nucleotide sequence: TGCAGCGTGGAAGGTGACGGCTACAATGAGCAGTTCTTC.

This clonotype is labeled medium-sized (0.01 to 0.1%). This chain joins TRBV5-5 and TRBJ2-7; TRBD1 or TRBD2 may be the D gene (5 bases each). Trimming removed 0 bases at V and 5 bases at J, with 15 bases between. Germline lookup yields CDR1 SGHKS and CDR2 YYEKEE (reference sequence). The CDR3 sequence is 15 residues long. CDR3: CASSLVAGTGDEQYF. For the CDR3, the DNA is TGTGCCAGCAGCTTGGTGGCAGGGACCGGCGACGAGCAGTACTTC.

About this clonotype itself: This may be a read error, as it is one base from a much larger clone. This CDR3 fails to terminate in the conserved phenylalanine or tryptophan, so it likely reflects a read error. The V call is TRBV19, the J call TRBJ2-1; TRBD2 matches at 9 bases. The V and J ends lost 7 bases and 8 bases, in that order; junction bases with no gene match: 9. Germline loops: CDR1 LNHDA, CDR2 SQIVND (reference sequence). The CDR3 extends over 14 amino acids. Here the CDR3 reads CASKRGTSMHEQFS. In DNA form, the CDR3 reads TGTGCCAGTAAACGGGGGACTAGCATGCATGAGCAGTTCTCC.

This clonotype counts as medium-sized (0.01 to 0.1%). This chain links TRBV9 with TRBJ1-2; no definite D call. Per the germline V gene, CDR1 is SGDLS and CDR2 is YYNGEE. V was shortened by 0 bases and J by 5 bases, with 11 bases between the two germline ends. This CDR3 has 14 residues. This CDR3 reads CASSVADTSYGYTF. CDR3 coding DNA: TGTGCCAGCAGCGTAGCTGATACATCTTATGGCTACACCTTC.

By share of the sample, this clonotype is medium-sized. V is TRBV6-2 or TRBV6-3 and J is TRBJ2-3; no definite D call. With 5 bases removed from V and 0 bases from J, the gap between germline ends came to 0 bases. This CDR3 spans 11 amino acids. Germline CDR1 reads MNHEY; CDR2 reads SVGEGT. The chain's CDR3 is CASSSTDTQYF. CDR3 in DNA: TGTGCCAGCAGTAGCACAGATACGCAGTATTTT.

By share, this clonotype counts as medium-sized. J is TRBJ1-1 and V is TRBV6-2 or TRBV6-3, with a possible D match to TRBD1 (5 bases). V was pared by 2 bases and J by 5 bases, with 6 bases between. The germline V gene encodes CDR1 MNHEY and CDR2 SVGEGT. This CDR3 comprises 12 residues. CDR3 sequence: CASSYGGTEAFF. CDR3 sequence (DNA): TGTGCCAGCAGTTACGGGGGAACTGAAGCTTTCTTT.

The chain joins TRBV9 to TRBJ2-6; D gene unclear. Trimming stripped 3 bases from V and 0 bases from J, with 13 bases between. The germline V gene has CDR1 SGDLS and CDR2 YYNGEE. The length of the CDR3 is 17 residues. Written as DNA, the CDR3 is TGTGCCAGCAGCGAGGGCACAGTGACCTCTGGGGCCAACGTCCTGACTTTC. Translation: CASSEGTVTSGANVLTF.

Within the sample, this clonotype is medium-sized (0.01 to 0.1%). The chain couples TRBV21-1 to TRBJ2-7; TRBD1 is the table's D call and was not checked against the DNA. TRBV21-1 corresponds to a pseudogene. The CDR3 consists of 15 residues. The CDR3: CASTAGQGGSYEQYF. The CDR3, as DNA: TGTGCCAGCACCGCAGGACAGGGTGGAAGCTACGAGCAGTACTTC.

Regarding this clonotype: With a far larger clone one base away, a read error is the likely cause. The V call is TRBV10-3, the J call TRBJ2-7, with 9 bases that match TRBD1. The length of the CDR3 is 14 residues. Germline-derived CDR1 and CDR2 are ENHRY and SYGVKD. The CDR3 is CASSADRGWYEQHF. Here the CDR3 DNA reads TGTGCCAGCAGTGCGGACAGGGGATGGTACGAGCAGCACTTC.

This clonotype is medium-sized within its sample. This chain links TRBV5-4 with TRBJ2-1; D is perhaps TRBD2 (5 bases). The V gene lost 2 bases and the J gene lost 8 bases, with 14 bases spanning the gap. Germline loops: CDR1 SGHNT, CDR2 YYREEE (reference sequence). CDR3 size: 14 residues. CDR3 amino acids: CASSFRLTPDEQFF. DNA of the CDR3: TGTGCCAGCAGCTTCCGACTAACTCCTGATGAGCAGTTCTTC.

By sample fraction, this clonotype is medium-sized. The chain recombines TRBV4-3 with TRBJ1-1; D is undetermined. CDR1 is LGHNA and CDR2 is YSLEER in the germline V gene. Trimming shortened V by 1 base and J by 3 bases, and 9 bases separated the two germline ends. CDR3 size: 14 residues. CDR3 region: CASSQVRVYTEAFF. As DNA, the CDR3 is TGCGCCAGCAGCCAAGTTCGGGTTTACACTGAAGCTTTCTTT.

Judged by abundance, this clonotype is medium-sized (0.01 to 0.1%). The rearrangement joins TRBV29-1 to TRBJ2-5; D gene uncertain. V was pared by 0 bases and J by 1 base, with 9 bases between. Per the germline V gene, CDR1 is SQVTM and CDR2 is ANQGSEA. CDR3 length equals 14 residues. CDR3 region: CSVEDLKPQETQYF. CDR3 bases: TGCAGCGTTGAAGATCTAAAGCCCCAAGAGACCCAGTACTTC.

This clonotype came up a few times. This may be a read error, as it is one base from a much larger clone. The chain is built from TRBV19 and TRBJ2-1, with D unresolved. Germline V gene sequence: CDR1 LNHDA, CDR2 SQIVND (reference sequence). This CDR3 is 10 amino acids long. The CDR3: CASGGHERFF. In DNA form, the CDR3 reads TGTGCCAGTGGTGGCCATGAGCGGTTCTTC.

Judged by abundance, this clonotype is medium-sized (0.01 to 0.1%). The V call is TRBV19, the J call TRBJ1-2, with unresolved D. The V end was cut by 3 bases, the J end by 2 bases, with 7 bases between. This CDR3 has 13 amino acids. Germline CDR1 is LNHDA and CDR2 is SQIVND (reference sequence). The CDR3 DNA is TGTGCCAGTAGTATTGGCGGGAACTATGGCTACACCTTC. The encoded protein is CASSIGGNYGYTF.

By share, this clonotype ranks as medium-sized. CDR3 DNA: TGCGCCAGCAGCCAAGAGGACAGGGCCACAGATACGCAGTATTTT. Protein: CASSQEDRATDTQYF. This chain links TRBV4-1 with TRBJ2-3; 8 bases map to TRBD1. CDR3 length: 15 residues. V lost 0 bases to trimming and J lost 2 bases; unmatched junction nucleotides: 1. Germline CDR1 is MGHRA and CDR2 is YSYEKL.